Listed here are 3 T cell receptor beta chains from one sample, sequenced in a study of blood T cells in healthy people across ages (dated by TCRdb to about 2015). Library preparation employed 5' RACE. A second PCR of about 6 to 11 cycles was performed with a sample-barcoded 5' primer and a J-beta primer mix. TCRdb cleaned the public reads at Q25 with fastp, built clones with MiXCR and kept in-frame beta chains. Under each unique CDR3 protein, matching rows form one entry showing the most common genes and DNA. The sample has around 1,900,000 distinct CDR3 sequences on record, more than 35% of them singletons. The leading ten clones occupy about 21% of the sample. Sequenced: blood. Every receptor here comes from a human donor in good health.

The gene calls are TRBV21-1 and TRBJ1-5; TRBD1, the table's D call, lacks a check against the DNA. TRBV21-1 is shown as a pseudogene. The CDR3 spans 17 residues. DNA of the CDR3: TGTGCCAGCAGCAAAGGAGGGACAGTGAGAGATAATCAGCCCCAGCATTTT. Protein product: CASSKGGTVRDNQPQHF.

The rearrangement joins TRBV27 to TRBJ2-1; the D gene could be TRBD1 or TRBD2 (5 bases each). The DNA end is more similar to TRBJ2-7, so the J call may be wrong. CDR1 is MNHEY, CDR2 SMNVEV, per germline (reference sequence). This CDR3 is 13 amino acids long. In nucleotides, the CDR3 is TGTGCCAGCAGTTTAAACGGGGCGACTGAGCAGTACTTC. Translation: CASSLNGATEQYF.

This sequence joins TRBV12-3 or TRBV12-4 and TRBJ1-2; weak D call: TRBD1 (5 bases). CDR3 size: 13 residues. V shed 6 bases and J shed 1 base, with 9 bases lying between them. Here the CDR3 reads CASRDQGNYGYTF. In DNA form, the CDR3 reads TGTGCCAGCAGGGATCAGGGTAACTATGGCTACACCTTC.